The clone carrying this T cell receptor beta chain appeared many times. What it binds is unknown. This sample is part of a study of metastatic and nonmetastatic thyroid tumors. The overall study: Repertoire comparisons spanned blood and tumor or nodule tissue from malignant and benign thyroid patients. Overall study results and limits: Malignant thyroid tumors reportedly had TCR beta diversity that was significantly higher than in benign nodules, in blood and tumor.

Germline CDR1 reads WNHNN; CDR2 reads SYGVQD (reference sequence). Trimming took off 9 bases at V and 0 bases at J, with 17 bases between the two ends. The CDR3 consists of 16 residues. There were no patients who had received any treatment before thyroid surgery. Study processing details: Across clinicopathological groups, CDR3 differences served as the basis for building a distant-metastasis classifier for papillary thyroid cancer. TCRdb reanalyzed the PCR reads via MiXCR. Here the V and J calls rest on TCRdb's processing, not on the authors' analysis. This table has about 43,000 clones, about 3.3% appearing once.

This TCR was sampled from a female donor with papillary thyroid cancer or a benign thyroid nodule (not recorded which). Some clones in this sample may be carry-over from other donors' samples. The chain employs TRBV10-1 and TRBJ2-2; D remains unclear. Sample: blood. This CDR3 reads CARQILHCANTGELFF. CDR3 nucleotide sequence: TGCGCCAGACAGATACTACACTGCGCGAACACCGGGGAGCTGTTTTTT.